Below, 6 T cell receptor beta chains from the same sample are listed, as sequenced in a study of vaccination and CD4 T cells after COVID-19. CD4+ T cells that had been cultured provided DNA sequenced with the Oncomine TCR Beta short-read assay. TCRdb reprocessed the PCR reads with MiXCR, giving one entry per CDR3 protein. The table includes under 6,500 distinct CDR3 sequences, 77% detected once. For these receptors, no antigen is known. The sample's treatment: roughly ten-day PBMC culture with coronavirus spike peptide pools or control peptides (ViraFEST assay). Source material: CD4+ T cells from blood, cultured in vitro. These receptors came from a human donor who had recovered from COVID-19.

Turning to this clonotype: The junction departs from germline at one end; a sequencing error may be responsible. The chain carries TRBV7-3 and TRBJ2-3; D might be TRBD1 (6 bases). The CDR3 has 15 residues. The germline V gene has CDR1 SGHTA and CDR2 FQGTGA. The CDR3 DNA sequence: TGCGCCAGCAGCTTGTGGGGGCAAAGCACAGATACGCAGTATTTT. Translated: CASSLWGQSTDTQYF.

Sample share makes this clonotype medium-sized (0.01 to 0.1%). The gene calls are TRBV20-1 and TRBJ1-5; no reliable D call. The V and J ends lost 4 bases and 1 base respectively, with 11 bases between them. This CDR3 spans 14 amino acids. In germline, CDR1 is DFQATT, CDR2 SNEGSKA (reference sequence). DNA for the CDR3: TGCAGTGCTAACATACGGGGAAGCAATCAGCCCCAGCATTTT. The encoded protein is CSANIRGSNQPQHF.

As for this clonotype: One end of the junction fails to match germline, which may point to a read error. This chain links TRBV20-1 with TRBJ1-5; perhaps TRBD1 as D (5 bases). CDR3 length: 14 amino acids. Germline CDR1 DFQATT, CDR2 SNEGSKA (reference sequence). Here the CDR3 reads CSARAGANNQPQHF. CDR3 in DNA: TGCAGTGCCAGAGCCGGGGCCAACAATCAGCCCCAGCATTTT.

The genes are TRBV5-1 and TRBJ2-7, with 8 bases that match TRBD2. V shed 0 bases and J 7 bases; nucleotides not matched to a gene: 3. Germline CDR1 is SGHRS and CDR2 is YFSETQ. The CDR3 runs 13 residues. The CDR3 DNA sequence: TGCGCCAGCAGCTTGGCGGGGGGGGATGAGCAGTACTTC. It specifies CASSLAGGDEQYF.

V and J are TRBV18 and TRBJ2-7, with 8 positions matching TRBD2. Germline CDR1 and CDR2: KGHSH and LQKENI. The CDR3 extends over 13 amino acids. J gave up 3 bases and V 3 bases, and 1 base lay outside the gene matches. CDR3 coding DNA: TGTGCCAGCTCACCGGGACTAGGCTACGAGCAGTACTTC. Translation: CASSPGLGYEQYF.

The chain couples TRBV27 to TRBJ2-7, with 9 bases fitting TRBD2. V trimming: 2 bases; J trimming: 2 bases; junction bases outside the gene matches: 7. The CDR3 is made up of 16 amino acids. Germline V lookup: CDR1 MNHEY, CDR2 SMNVEV (reference sequence). CDR3 DNA sequence: TGTGCCAGCAGTTTAGGACTAGCGAGTATGACCTACGAGCAGTACTTC. Translated: CASSLGLASMTYEQYF.